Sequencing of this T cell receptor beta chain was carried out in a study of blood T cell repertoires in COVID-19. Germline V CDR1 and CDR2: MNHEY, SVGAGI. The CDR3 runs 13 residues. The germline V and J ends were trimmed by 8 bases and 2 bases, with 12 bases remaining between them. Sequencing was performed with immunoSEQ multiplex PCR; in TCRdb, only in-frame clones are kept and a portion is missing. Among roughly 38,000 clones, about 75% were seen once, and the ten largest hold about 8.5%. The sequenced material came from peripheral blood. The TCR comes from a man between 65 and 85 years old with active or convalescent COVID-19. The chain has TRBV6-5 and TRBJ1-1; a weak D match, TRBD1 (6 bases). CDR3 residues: CASWGQVNTEAFF. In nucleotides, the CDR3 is TGTGCCAGCTGGGGGCAAGTTAACACTGAAGCTTTCTTT.